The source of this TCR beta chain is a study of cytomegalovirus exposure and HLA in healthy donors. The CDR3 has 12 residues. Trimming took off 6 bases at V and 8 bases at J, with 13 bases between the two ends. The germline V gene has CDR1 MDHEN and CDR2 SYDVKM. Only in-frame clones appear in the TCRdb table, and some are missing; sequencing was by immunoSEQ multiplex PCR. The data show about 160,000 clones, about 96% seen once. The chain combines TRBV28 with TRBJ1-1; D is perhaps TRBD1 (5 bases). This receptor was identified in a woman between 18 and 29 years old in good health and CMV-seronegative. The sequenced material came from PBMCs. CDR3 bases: TGTGCCAGCAGGGAAAAGGGGAGGGAAGCTTTCTTT. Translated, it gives CASREKGREAFF.